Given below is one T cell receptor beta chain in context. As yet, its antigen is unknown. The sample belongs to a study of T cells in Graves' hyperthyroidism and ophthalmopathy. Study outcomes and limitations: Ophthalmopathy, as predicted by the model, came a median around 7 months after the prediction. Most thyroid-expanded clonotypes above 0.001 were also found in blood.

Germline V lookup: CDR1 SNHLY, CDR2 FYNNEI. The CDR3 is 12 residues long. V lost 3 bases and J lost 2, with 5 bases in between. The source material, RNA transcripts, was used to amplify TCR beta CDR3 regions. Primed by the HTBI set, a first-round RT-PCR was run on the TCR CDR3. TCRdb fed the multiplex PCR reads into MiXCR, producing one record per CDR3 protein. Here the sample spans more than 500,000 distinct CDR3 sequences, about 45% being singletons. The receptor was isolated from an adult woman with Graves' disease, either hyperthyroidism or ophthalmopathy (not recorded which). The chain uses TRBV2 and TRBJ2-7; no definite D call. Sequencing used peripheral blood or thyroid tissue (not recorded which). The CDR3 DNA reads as TGTGCCAGCAGTGACTTAGCCTACGAGCAGTACTTC. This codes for CASSDLAYEQYF. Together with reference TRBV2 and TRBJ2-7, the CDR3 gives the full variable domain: EPEVTQTPSHQVTQMGQEVILRCVPISNHLYFYWYRQILGQKVEFLVSFYNNEISEKSEIFDDQFSVERPDGSNFTLKIRSTKLEDSAMYFCASSDLAYEQYFGPGTRLTVT.